This section outlines one T cell receptor beta chain sequence together with its context. Its specificity is not known. The CDR3 spans 19 residues. Germline V gene data show CDR1 as SGHVS and CDR2 as FQNEAQ. Trimming removed 6 bases from V and 0 bases from J; junction bases left unmatched: 15. These data belong to a study of shared clonotypes between healthy human individuals. The assay was immunoSEQ multiplex PCR, and TCRdb's table has in-frame clones only and misses some. The sample contains about 1,900,000 clones, approximately 95% of which appear only once. CD45RO-negative cells were positively selected for CCR7, leaving out terminally differentiated effector memory CD45RA+ cells. Study findings and constraints: Sorted-subset samples were not fully sequenced, rarefaction indicated.

The TCR was taken from a man between 18 and 35 years old in good health. Sequenced input: naive CD8+ T cells sorted from blood. This chain joins TRBV7-8 and TRBJ2-1; 9 bases match TRBD1. The CDR3 nucleotides read TGTGCCAGCAGATCCTGGACAGGGGATGACCCGAGCTCCTACAATGAGCAGTTCTTC. Its translation: CASRSWTGDDPSSYNEQFF.